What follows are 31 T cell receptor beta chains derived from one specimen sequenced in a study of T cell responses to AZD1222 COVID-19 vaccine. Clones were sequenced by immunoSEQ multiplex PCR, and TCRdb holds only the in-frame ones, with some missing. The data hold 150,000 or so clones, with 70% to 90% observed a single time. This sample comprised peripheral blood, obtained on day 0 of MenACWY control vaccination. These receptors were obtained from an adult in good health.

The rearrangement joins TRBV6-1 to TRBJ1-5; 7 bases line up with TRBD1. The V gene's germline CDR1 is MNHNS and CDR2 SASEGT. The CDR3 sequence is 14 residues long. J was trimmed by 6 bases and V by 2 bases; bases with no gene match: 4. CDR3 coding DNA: TGTGCCAGCAGTGAAAGGGCAGGGGGTCAGCCCCAGCATTTT. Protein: CASSERAGGQPQHF.

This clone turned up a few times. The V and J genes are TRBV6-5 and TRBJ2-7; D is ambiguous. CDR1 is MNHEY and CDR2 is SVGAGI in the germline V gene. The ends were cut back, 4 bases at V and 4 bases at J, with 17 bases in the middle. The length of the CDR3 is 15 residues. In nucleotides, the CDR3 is TGTGCCAGCAGTTTTAATATGGAGTGGGGATACGAGCAGTACTTC. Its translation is CASSFNMEWGYEQYF.

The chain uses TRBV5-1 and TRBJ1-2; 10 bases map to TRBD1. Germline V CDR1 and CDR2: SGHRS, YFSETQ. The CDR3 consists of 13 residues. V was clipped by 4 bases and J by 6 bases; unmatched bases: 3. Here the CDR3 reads CASSLGTGDGYTF. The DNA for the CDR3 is TGCGCCAGCAGCCTAGGGACAGGGGATGGCTACACCTTC.

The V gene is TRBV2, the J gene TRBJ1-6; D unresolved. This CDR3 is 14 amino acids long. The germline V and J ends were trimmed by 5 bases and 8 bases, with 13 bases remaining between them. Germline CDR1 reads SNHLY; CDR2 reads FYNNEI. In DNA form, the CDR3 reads TGTGCCAGCAGTCCGGGGTCCTCGTATTCACCCCTCCACTTT. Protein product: CASSPGSSYSPLHF.

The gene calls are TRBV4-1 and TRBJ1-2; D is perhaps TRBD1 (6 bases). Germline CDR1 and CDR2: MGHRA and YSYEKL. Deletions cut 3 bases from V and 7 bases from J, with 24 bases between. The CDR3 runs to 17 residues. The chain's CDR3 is CASSQNLMGGGARGYTF. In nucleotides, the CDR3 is TGCGCCAGCAGCCAGAACCTAATGGGAGGGGGGGCACGTGGCTACACCTTC.

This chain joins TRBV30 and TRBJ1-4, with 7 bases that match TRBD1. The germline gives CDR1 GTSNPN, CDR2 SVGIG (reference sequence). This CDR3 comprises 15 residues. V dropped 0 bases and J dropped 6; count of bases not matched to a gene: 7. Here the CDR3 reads CAWSVQGTLDEKLFF. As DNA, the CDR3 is TGTGCCTGGAGTGTACAGGGGACCCTCGATGAAAAACTGTTTTTT. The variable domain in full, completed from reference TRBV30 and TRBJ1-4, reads SQTIHQWPATLVQPVGSPLSLECTVEGTSNPNLYWYRQAAGRGLQLLFYSVGIGQISSEVPQNLSASRPQDRQFILSSKKLLLSDSGFYLCAWSVQGTLDEKLFFGSGTQLSVL.

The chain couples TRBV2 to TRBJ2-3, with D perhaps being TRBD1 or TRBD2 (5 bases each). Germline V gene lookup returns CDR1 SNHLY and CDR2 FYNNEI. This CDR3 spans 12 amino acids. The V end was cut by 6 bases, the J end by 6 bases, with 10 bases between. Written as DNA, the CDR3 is TGTGCCAGCAGCAACGAGGGGGATACGCAGTATTTT. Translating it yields CASSNEGDTQYF.

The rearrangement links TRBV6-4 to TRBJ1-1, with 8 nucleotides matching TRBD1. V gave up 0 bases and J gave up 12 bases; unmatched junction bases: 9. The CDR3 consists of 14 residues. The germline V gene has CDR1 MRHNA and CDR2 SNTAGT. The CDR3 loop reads CASSDSGRTGRPFF. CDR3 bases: TGTGCCAGCAGTGACTCAGGGCGGACAGGGAGACCTTTCTTT.

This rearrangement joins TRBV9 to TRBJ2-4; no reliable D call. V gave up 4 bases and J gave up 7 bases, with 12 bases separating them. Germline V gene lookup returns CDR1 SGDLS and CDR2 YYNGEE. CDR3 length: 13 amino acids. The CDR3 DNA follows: TGTGCCAGCAGCCCCTCCAGCCGGAACATTCAGTACTTC. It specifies CASSPSSRNIQYF.

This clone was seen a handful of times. The CDR3 reads CASSFQQGETEAFF. CDR3 bases: TGTGCCAGCAGCTTCCAACAGGGGGAGACTGAAGCTTTCTTT. The chain links TRBV7-9 to TRBJ1-1; 8 positions agree with TRBD1. Germline V gives CDR1 SEHNR, CDR2 FQNEAQ (reference sequence). The CDR3 length is 14 residues. V was clipped by 3 bases and J by 5 bases; unmatched bases: 5. The variable domain in full, completed from reference TRBV7-9 and TRBJ1-1, reads DTGVSQNPRHKITKRGQNVTFRCDPISEHNRLYWYRQTLGQGPEFLTYFQNEAQLEKSRLLSDRFSAERPKGSFSTLEIQRTEQGDSAMYLCASSFQQGETEAFFGQGTRLTVV.

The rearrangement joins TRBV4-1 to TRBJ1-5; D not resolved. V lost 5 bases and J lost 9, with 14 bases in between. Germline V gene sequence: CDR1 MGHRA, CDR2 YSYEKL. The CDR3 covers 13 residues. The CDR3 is CASSGESGLPQHF. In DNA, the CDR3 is TGCGCCAGCAGCGGAGAGTCCGGTCTGCCCCAGCATTTT.

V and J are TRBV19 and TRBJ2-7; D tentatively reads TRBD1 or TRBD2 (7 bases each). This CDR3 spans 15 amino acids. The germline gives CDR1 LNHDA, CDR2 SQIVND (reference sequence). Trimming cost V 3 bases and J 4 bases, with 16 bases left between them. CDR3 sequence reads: CASSMVTGTTYEQYF. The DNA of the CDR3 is TGTGCCAGTAGTATGGTGACAGGGACTACGTACGAGCAGTACTTC. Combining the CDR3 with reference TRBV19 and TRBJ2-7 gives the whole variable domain DGGITQSPKYLFRKEGQNVTLSCEQNLNHDAMYWYRQDPGQGLRLIYYSQIVNDFQKGDIAEGYSVSREKKESFPLTVTSAQKNPTAFYLCASSMVTGTTYEQYFGPGTRLTVT.

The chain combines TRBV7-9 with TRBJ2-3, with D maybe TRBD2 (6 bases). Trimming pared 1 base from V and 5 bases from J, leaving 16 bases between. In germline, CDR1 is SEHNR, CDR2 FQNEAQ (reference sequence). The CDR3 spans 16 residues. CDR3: CASSLGVAGMQDTQYF. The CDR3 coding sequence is TGTGCCAGCAGCTTAGGTGTGGCGGGGATGCAAGATACGCAGTATTTT.

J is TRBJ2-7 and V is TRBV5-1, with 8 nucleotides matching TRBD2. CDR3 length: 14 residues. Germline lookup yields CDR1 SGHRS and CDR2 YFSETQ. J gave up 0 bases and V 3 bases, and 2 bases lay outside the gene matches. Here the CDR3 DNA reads TGCGCCAGCAGCTACGGGGGGGCCTCCTACGAGCAGTACTTC. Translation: CASSYGGASYEQYF.

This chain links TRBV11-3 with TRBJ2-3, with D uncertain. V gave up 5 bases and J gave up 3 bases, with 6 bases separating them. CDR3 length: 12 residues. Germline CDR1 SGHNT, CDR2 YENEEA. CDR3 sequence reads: CASSPSTDTQYF. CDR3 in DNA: TGTGCCAGCAGCCCTTCAACAGATACGCAGTATTTT.

CDR3 region: CASSIMPGRGAFF. In DNA, the CDR3 is TGTGCCAGTAGTATTATGCCAGGGAGAGGAGCTTTCTTT. This sequence joins TRBV19 and TRBJ1-1; D is perhaps TRBD1 (5 bases). Trimming stripped 3 bases from V and 10 bases from J, with 15 bases between. Germline-derived CDR1 and CDR2 are LNHDA and SQIVND (reference sequence). The CDR3 is made up of 13 amino acids.

The CDR3 loop is CASSLREREMVYEQYF. DNA of the CDR3: TGTGCCAGCAGCCTCAGGGAGCGGGAGATGGTATACGAGCAGTACTTC. The chain joins TRBV7-8 to TRBJ2-7; TRBD2 matches 8 bases. Trimming took 5 bases from V and 4 from J; bases not matched to a gene: 13. Germline V gene sequence: CDR1 SGHVS, CDR2 FQNEAQ. This CDR3 is 16 amino acids long.

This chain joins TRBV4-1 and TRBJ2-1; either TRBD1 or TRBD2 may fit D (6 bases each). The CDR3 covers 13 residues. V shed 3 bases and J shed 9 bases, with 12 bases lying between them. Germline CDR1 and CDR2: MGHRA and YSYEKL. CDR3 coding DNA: TGCGCCAGCAGCCAGGCGGGACAACCTGAGCAGTTCTTC. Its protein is CASSQAGQPEQFF.

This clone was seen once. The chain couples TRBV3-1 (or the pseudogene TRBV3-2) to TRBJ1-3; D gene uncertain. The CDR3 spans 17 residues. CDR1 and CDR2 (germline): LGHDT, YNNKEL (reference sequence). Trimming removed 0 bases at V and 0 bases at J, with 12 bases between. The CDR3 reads CASSQDFVTFSGNTIYF. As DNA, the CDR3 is TGTGCCAGCAGCCAAGATTTTGTCACCTTCTCTGGAAACACCATATATTTT.

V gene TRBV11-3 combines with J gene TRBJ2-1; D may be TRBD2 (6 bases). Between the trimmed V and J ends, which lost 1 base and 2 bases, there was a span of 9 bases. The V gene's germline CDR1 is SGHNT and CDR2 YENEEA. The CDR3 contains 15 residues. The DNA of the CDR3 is TGTGCCAGCAGCTTAGGTGGCGGGACCTACAATGAGCAGTTCTTC. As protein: CASSLGGGTYNEQFF.

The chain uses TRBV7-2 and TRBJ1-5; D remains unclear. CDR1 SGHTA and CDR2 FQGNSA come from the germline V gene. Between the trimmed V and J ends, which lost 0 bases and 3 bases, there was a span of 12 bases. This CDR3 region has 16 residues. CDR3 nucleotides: TGTGCCAGCAGCTTAGCGATCCGGGGAAACAATCAGCCCCAGCATTTT. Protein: CASSLAIRGNNQPQHF.

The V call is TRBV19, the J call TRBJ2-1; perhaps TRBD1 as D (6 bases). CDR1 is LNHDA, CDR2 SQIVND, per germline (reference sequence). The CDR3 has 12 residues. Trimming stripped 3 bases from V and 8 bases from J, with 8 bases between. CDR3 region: CASSIGGYEQFF. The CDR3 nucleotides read TGTGCCAGTAGTATTGGGGGCTATGAGCAGTTCTTC.

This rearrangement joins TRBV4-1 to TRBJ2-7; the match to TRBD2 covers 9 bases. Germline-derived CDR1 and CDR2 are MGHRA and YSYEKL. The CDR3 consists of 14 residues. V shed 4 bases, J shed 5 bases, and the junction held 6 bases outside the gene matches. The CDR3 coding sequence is TGCGCCAGCAGCCTAGTAGCGGGAGAGGACGAGCAGTACTTC. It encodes CASSLVAGEDEQYF.

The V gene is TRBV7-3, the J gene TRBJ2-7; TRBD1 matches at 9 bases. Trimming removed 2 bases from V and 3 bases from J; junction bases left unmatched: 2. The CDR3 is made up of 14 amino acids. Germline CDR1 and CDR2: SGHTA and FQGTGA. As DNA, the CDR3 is TGTGCCAGCAGCTTAGGGACAGGGAACTACGAGCAGTACTTC. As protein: CASSLGTGNYEQYF.

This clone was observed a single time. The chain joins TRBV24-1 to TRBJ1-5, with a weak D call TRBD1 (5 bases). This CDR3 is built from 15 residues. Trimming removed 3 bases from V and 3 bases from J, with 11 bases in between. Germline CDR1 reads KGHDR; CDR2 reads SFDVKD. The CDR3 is CATSDTAGNNQPQHF. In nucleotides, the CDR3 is TGTGCCACCAGTGATACCGCAGGGAACAATCAGCCCCAGCATTTT.

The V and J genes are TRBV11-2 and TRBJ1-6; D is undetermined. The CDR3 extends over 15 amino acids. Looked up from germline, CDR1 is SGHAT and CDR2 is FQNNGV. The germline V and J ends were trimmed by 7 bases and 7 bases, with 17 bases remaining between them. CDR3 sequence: CASTLVGRKNSPLHF. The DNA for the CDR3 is TGTGCCAGCACCCTAGTCGGACGGAAGAATTCACCCCTCCACTTT.

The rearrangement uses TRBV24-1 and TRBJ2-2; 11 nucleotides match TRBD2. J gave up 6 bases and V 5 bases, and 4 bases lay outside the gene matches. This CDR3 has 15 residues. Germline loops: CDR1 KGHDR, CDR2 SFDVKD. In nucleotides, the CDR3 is TGTGCCACCAGTGGACTAGCGGGGAGTTCCGGGGAGCTGTTTTTT. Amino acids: CATSGLAGSSGELFF.

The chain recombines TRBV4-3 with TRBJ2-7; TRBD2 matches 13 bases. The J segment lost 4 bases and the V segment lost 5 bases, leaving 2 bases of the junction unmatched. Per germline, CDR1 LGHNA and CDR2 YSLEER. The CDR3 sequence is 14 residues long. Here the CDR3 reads CASSWTSGSYEQYF. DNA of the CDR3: TGCGCCAGCAGCTGGACTAGCGGGAGTTACGAGCAGTACTTC.

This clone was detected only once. This chain's CDR3 is CATSDFQALGRTDTQYF. CDR3 nucleotide sequence: TGTGCCACCAGTGATTTTCAGGCCCTAGGGCGGACAGATACGCAGTATTTT. V and J are TRBV24-1 and TRBJ2-3, with D hard to call. This CDR3 has 17 amino acids. Germline V lookup: CDR1 KGHDR, CDR2 SFDVKD. The V gene lost 1 base and the J gene lost 3 bases, with 16 bases spanning the gap.

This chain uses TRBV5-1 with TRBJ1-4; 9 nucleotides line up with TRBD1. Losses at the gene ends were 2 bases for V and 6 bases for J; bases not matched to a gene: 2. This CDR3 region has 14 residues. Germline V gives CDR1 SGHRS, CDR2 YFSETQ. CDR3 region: CASSLQGADEKLFF. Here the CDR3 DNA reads TGCGCCAGCAGCTTACAGGGGGCAGATGAAAAACTGTTTTTT.

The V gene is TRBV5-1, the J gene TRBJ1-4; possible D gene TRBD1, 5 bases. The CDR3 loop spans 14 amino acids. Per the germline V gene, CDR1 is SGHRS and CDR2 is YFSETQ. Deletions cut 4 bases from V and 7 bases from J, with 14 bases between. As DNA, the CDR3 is TGCGCCAGCAGCCCCGGGGGTACGGGTGAAAAACTGTTTTTT. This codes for CASSPGGTGEKLFF.